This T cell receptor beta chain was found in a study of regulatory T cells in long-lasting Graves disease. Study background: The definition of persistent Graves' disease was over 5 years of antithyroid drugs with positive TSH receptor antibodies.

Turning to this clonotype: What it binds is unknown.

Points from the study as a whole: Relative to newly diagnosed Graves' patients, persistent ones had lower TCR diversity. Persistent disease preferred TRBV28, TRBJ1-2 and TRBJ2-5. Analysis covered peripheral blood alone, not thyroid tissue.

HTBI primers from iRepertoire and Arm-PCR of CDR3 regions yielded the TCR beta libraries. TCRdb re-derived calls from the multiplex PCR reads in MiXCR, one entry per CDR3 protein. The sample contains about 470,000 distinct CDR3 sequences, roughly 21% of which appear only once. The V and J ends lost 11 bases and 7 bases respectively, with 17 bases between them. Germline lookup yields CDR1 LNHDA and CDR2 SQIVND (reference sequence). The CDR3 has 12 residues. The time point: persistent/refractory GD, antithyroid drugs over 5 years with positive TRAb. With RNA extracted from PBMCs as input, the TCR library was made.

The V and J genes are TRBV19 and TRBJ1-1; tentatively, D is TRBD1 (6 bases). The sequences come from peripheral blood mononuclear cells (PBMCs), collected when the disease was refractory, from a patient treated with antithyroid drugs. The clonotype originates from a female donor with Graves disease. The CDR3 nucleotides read TGTGCCTCCATACGGTCAGGGGATGAAGCTTTCTTT. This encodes CASIRSGDEAFF.